This T cell receptor (beta chain) was identified during a study of shared clonotypes between healthy human individuals. TCRdb keeps only in-frame clones here, not all; method: immunoSEQ multiplex PCR. The sample shows over a million clones, 65% to 80% of them seen only once. With V trimmed by 6 bases and J by 6 bases, 3 bases remained unmatched. The germline V gene encodes CDR1 SNHLY and CDR2 FYNNEI. The CDR3 totals 12 residues. This clone was picked up a small number of times. Sequencing was performed on memory CD4+ T cells sorted from blood. Described subset: CD45RA-negative fraction. This TCR came from a man aged 18 to 30 in good health. The chain carries TRBV2 and TRBJ1-1; 8 bases match TRBD1. CDR3 sequence: CASRGQGSEAFF. The CDR3 DNA is TGTGCCAGCAGAGGACAGGGATCTGAAGCTTTCTTT.